The TCR beta chain described here comes from a study of vaccination effects on CD4 cells after COVID-19. Study-wide points: Spike-reactive clones in convalescents after vaccination were chiefly newly vaccine-induced. At late timepoints after vaccination, vaccine- and infection-induced clones shrank markedly.

The repertoire was sequenced with immunoSEQ multiplex PCR; TCRdb's copy has only in-frame clones and lacks some. The table lists tens of thousands of clones, around 79% of them singletons, with 19% in the top ten. After expansion with viral peptide pools in the ViraFEST assay, antigen-specific CD4+ T cells were sequenced. Around day 10 of culture, CD4+ T cells were separated out. By PCR, the person was confirmed to have had SARS-CoV-2 infection between March and December 2020. The culture medium for approximately 1.9 million PBMC per well included about 9.2 IU/ml IL-2 and about 10 ug/ml peptides. Worth noting for this clone: Its antigen is unidentified.

CDR3 size: 14 residues. CDR1 and CDR2 from the germline V gene are MNHEY and SVGAGI. J gave up 7 bases and V 10 bases, and 9 bases lay outside the gene matches. The sequencing here drew on CD4+ T cells from PBMCs cultured with HCoV-NL63 spike peptides, taken before COVID-19 vaccination. The receptor comes from a human donor who had a prior SARS-CoV-2 infection. The chain couples TRBV6-5 to TRBJ2-1, with 11 bases aligning to TRBD2. For the CDR3, the DNA is TGTGCCACCTTAGCGGGGGGGCCGAGGAATGAGCAGTTCTTC. This codes for CATLAGGPRNEQFF.